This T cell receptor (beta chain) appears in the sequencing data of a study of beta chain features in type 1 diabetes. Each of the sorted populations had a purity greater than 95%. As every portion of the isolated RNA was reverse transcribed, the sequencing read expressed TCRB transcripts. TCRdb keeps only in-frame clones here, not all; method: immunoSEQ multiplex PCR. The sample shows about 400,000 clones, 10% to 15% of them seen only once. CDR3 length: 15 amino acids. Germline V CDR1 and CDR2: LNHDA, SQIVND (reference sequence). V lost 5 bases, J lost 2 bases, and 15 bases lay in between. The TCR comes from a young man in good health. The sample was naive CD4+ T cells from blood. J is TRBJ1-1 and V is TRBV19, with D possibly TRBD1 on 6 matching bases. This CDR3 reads CASSPRIQGNTEAFF. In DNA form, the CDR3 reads TGTGCCAGTAGTCCCCGAATACAGGGAAACACTGAAGCTTTCTTT.